This TCR beta chain is from a study of blood T cell repertoires in COVID-19. Study overall: Donors in the United States, Italy and Spain gave samples during acute or convalescent COVID-19.

Some clones are missing from TCRdb's copy, which holds only in-frame ones; the method was immunoSEQ multiplex PCR. The sample consists of 250,000 to 350,000 clones, around 89% of them appearing once. To note about this clone: Different DNA sequences within this sample yield the same CDR3.

Sequenced material: peripheral blood. This receptor was obtained from a woman aged 55-69 years with acute or convalescent COVID-19.

CDR3 loop: CASSLGGGNQPQHF. CDR3 nucleotide sequence: TGTGCCAGCAGCTTGGGAGGTGGCAATCAGCCCCAGCATTTT. This chain uses TRBV5-4 with TRBJ1-5; D remains ambiguous. This CDR3 region has 14 residues. CDR1 is SGHNT, CDR2 YYREEE, per germline (reference sequence). V was clipped by 0 bases and J by 2 bases, with 6 bases between them. Full variable domain (outside the CDR3, taken from reference TRBV5-4 and TRBJ1-5): ETGVTQSPTHLIKTRGQQVTLRCSSQSGHNTVSWYQQALGQGPQFIFQYYREEENGRGNFPPRFSGLQFPNYSSELNVNALELDDSALYLCASSLGGGNQPQHFGDGTRLSIL.